This TCR beta chain was sequenced for a study of cytomegalovirus exposure and HLA in healthy donors. Germline V lookup: CDR1 MNHEY, CDR2 SMNVEV (reference sequence). J lost 0 bases, V lost 6 bases, and 8 bases had no gene match. The CDR3 is 17 amino acids. This PCR relied on a set of 60 Vbeta primers and 13 Jbeta primers. Profiling relied on immunoSEQ multiplex PCR, and the TCRdb table lists in-frame clones only, not all of them. Counted here are 180,000 or so clones, less than 80% occurring once; the ten biggest clones make up 0.6% to 0.95%. The sequencing sample was made of PBMCs. The sequence derives from a female donor in good health and CMV-seronegative. The V and J genes are TRBV27 and TRBJ2-4; 10 bases agree with TRBD1. The CDR3 is CASSPMTGGLAKNIQYF. CDR3 coding DNA: TGTGCCAGCAGCCCAATGACAGGGGGCTTAGCCAAAAACATTCAGTACTTC.